These 15 T cell receptor beta chains were sequenced from one sample in a study of blood T cell repertoires in COVID-19. Using immunoSEQ multiplex PCR, the repertoire was profiled, and TCRdb retains in-frame clones only, with some absent. The sample shows about 200,000 clones, roughly 80% of them seen only once. Sequencing was done on a sample of peripheral blood. The receptor set was obtained from an elderly woman with acute or convalescent COVID-19.

This clone was recorded a few times. This chain's CDR3 is CASSLAGQGRAFF. CDR3 coding DNA: TGCGCCAGCAGCTTGGCCGGACAGGGAAGAGCTTTCTTT. V and J are TRBV5-1 and TRBJ1-1; TRBD1 agrees at 8 bases. This CDR3 is 13 amino acids long. With 0 bases clipped from V and 10 bases from J, the junction kept 5 bases outside the gene matches. The V gene's germline CDR1 is SGHRS and CDR2 YFSETQ.

This chain connects TRBV5-8 to TRBJ2-2, with D tentatively TRBD2 (6 bases). Germline V gene sequence: CDR1 SGHTS, CDR2 YDEGEE. This CDR3 is 16 amino acids long. The V end lost 4 bases, the J end lost 4 bases, and 17 bases lay between the germline ends. The CDR3 here is CASSPVGGAGTGELFF. The CDR3, as DNA: TGTGCCAGCAGCCCGGTGGGCGGGGCGGGCACCGGGGAGCTGTTTTTT.

This chain uses TRBV7-2 with TRBJ2-7; TRBD1 matches at 9 bases. The CDR3 is 14 residues long. Germline CDR1 reads SGHTA; CDR2 reads FQGNSA. V trimming: 5 bases; J trimming: 5 bases; junction bases outside the gene matches: 7. The chain's CDR3 is CASSPGQGFNEQYF. The CDR3, as DNA: TGTGCCAGCAGCCCCGGACAGGGGTTTAACGAGCAGTACTTC.

The chain links TRBV18 to TRBJ1-1; D remains unclear. The V and J ends lost 5 bases and 1 base respectively, with 8 bases between them. There are 13 residues in the CDR3. Germline CDR1 KGHSH, CDR2 LQKENI. In DNA form, the CDR3 reads TGTGCCAGCTCAAAAGCAGGGAACACTGAAGCTTTCTTT. It codes for CASSKAGNTEAFF.

This chain connects TRBV7-2 to TRBJ2-1; 9 bases are shared with TRBD2. This CDR3 spans 16 amino acids. Germline V CDR1 and CDR2: SGHTA, FQGNSA. Trimming took 5 bases from V and 1 from J; bases not matched to a gene: 6. The CDR3: CASSLAGGWSYNEQFF. CDR3 nucleotide sequence: TGTGCCAGCAGCCTTGCGGGGGGGTGGTCCTACAATGAGCAGTTCTTC.

The rearrangement joins TRBV19 to TRBJ1-1, with D unresolved. Germline V gene data show CDR1 as LNHDA and CDR2 as SQIVND (reference sequence). Deletions cut 2 bases from V and 7 bases from J, with 8 bases between. The CDR3 is made up of 12 amino acids. The CDR3 coding sequence is TGTGCCAGTAGTATACGGGGAGGTGAAGCTTTCTTT. Protein product: CASSIRGGEAFF.

This clone occurred a few times. The J gene is TRBJ1-1, the V gene TRBV27; TRBD1 matches 11 bases. This CDR3 region has 13 residues. J lost 5 bases, V lost 6 bases, and 2 bases had no gene match. CDR1 and CDR2 from the germline V gene are MNHEY and SMNVEV (reference sequence). CDR3 residues: CASRGQGETEAFF. The CDR3 region has the DNA TGTGCCAGCAGGGGACAGGGGGAGACTGAAGCTTTCTTT.

The chain links TRBV5-5 to TRBJ1-1; TRBD1 matches 7 bases. The germline gives CDR1 SGHKS, CDR2 YYEKEE (reference sequence). J was trimmed by 6 bases and V by 2 bases; bases with no gene match: 10. The CDR3 has 15 residues. CDR3 protein: CASSFFRGRSSEAFF. The CDR3 coding sequence is TGTGCCAGCAGCTTTTTTAGGGGGCGTTCGTCTGAAGCTTTCTTT. The whole variable domain, filled in from reference TRBV5-5 and TRBJ1-1, reads DAGVTQSPTHLIKTRGQQVTLRCSPISGHKSVSWYQQVLGQGPQFIFQYYEKEERGRGNFPDRFSARQFPNYSSELNVNALLLGDSALYLCASSFFRGRSSEAFFGQGTRLTVV.

The rearrangement links TRBV18 to TRBJ2-7, with 12 nucleotides matching TRBD1. This CDR3 is built from 17 residues. Germline V gives CDR1 KGHSH, CDR2 LQKENI. The junction had 12 bases not matched to a gene; V was cut back by 3 bases and J by 6 bases. The CDR3 region is CASSPRALGQGAAEQYF. For the CDR3, the DNA is TGTGCCAGCTCACCGAGAGCTTTGGGACAGGGGGCTGCCGAGCAGTACTTC.

This chain connects TRBV5-6 to TRBJ2-3; the match to TRBD2 covers 14 bases. Losses at the gene ends were 4 bases for V and 6 bases for J; bases not matched to a gene: 1. The CDR3 loop spans 14 amino acids. The germline gives CDR1 SGHDT, CDR2 YYEEEE. Here the CDR3 DNA reads TGTGCCAGCAGCCGGACTAGCGGGGGGGATACGCAGTATTTT. The encoded protein is CASSRTSGGDTQYF.

The chain has TRBV28 and TRBJ1-5; TRBD1 matches 12 bases. CDR1 is MDHEN and CDR2 is SYDVKM in the germline V gene. This CDR3 has 19 amino acids. Trimming took 5 bases from V and 4 from J; bases not matched to a gene: 15. CDR3 DNA: TGTGCCAGCAGTACACCGTTCTCCGGGACAGGGGGCCTAAATCAGCCCCAGCATTTT. As protein: CASSTPFSGTGGLNQPQHF. The full variable domain, completed using reference TRBV28 and TRBJ1-5, is DVKVTQSSRYLVKRTGEKVFLECVQDMDHENMFWYRQDPGLGLRLIYFSYDVKMKEKGDIPEGYSVSREKKERFSLILESASTNQTSMYLCASSTPFSGTGGLNQPQHFGDGTRLSIL.

The chain joins TRBV9 to TRBJ2-7; 15 bases agree with TRBD2. V lost 4 bases, J lost 5 bases, and 7 bases stayed unmatched. The germline CDR1 and CDR2 sequences are SGDLS and YYNGEE. The CDR3 is made up of 16 amino acids. CDR3 residues: CASSRLGLAGGNEQYF. DNA for the CDR3: TGTGCCAGCAGCAGACTGGGACTAGCGGGAGGTAACGAGCAGTACTTC.

The chain combines TRBV9 with TRBJ2-7; 9 bases align to TRBD2. Germline loops: CDR1 SGDLS, CDR2 YYNGEE. J gave up 3 bases and V 0 bases, and 4 bases lay outside the gene matches. The CDR3 extends over 15 amino acids. The CDR3, as DNA: TGTGCCAGCAGCGTAGGACTAGCGGCGGACTACGAGCAGTACTTC. Translation gives CASSVGLAADYEQYF.

CDR3 DNA sequence: TGTGCCAGCATTGACTCCTCCTCCTACGAGCAGTACTTC. It translates to CASIDSSSYEQYF. The chain combines TRBV28 with TRBJ2-7; D not resolved. Germline-derived CDR1 and CDR2 are MDHEN and SYDVKM. This CDR3 region has 13 residues. V was clipped by 7 bases and J by 0 bases, with 10 bases between them.

V gene TRBV10-3 combines with J gene TRBJ1-2, with 11 nucleotides matching TRBD1. V was pared by 5 bases and J by 3 bases, with 2 bases of the junction left unmatched. CDR3 length: 14 residues. The V gene's germline CDR1 is ENHRY and CDR2 SYGVKD. The CDR3 sequence: CAISQDRGHYGYTF. The CDR3 region has the DNA TGTGCCATCAGTCAGGACAGGGGGCACTATGGCTACACCTTC.